This TCR beta chain was found in a study of neoadjuvant anti-PD-1 for oral cavity cancer. After removal of 1 base from V and 1 base from J, the junction contained 18 bases not matched to a gene. Looked up from germline, CDR1 is MNHNS and CDR2 is SASEGT. The CDR3 is 21 amino acids. TCRdb's copy holds only in-frame clones and misses some; the assay was immunoSEQ multiplex PCR. The data contain under 20,000 clones, around 72% of them singletons. Patients were newly diagnosed with stage II-IVA oral cavity squamous cell carcinoma without prior systemic or radiation treatment. The sequences come from PBMCs, collected before nivolumab (anti-PD-1) treatment. The origin of this receptor is a person aged 40 to 85 with oral cavity squamous cell carcinoma. This chain links TRBV6-1 with TRBJ2-1; 8 bases line up with TRBD2. CDR3 DNA: TGTGCCAGCAGTGAAGTCGTTGTGGGACTAGTGGGCGCCGGGTCCTACAATGAGCAGTTCTTC. The encoded protein is CASSEVVVGLVGAGSYNEQFF.